The entry that follows covers one T cell receptor beta chain sequence. The antigen remains unidentified. Timing groups of about 4 and about 12 weeks for second doses were pooled. Measured with immunoSEQ multiplex PCR; TCRdb has only the in-frame clones, and not every one. The table includes approximately 200,000 clones, roughly nine tenths detected once. This specimen belongs to a study of T cell responses to AZD1222 COVID-19 vaccine. Notes on the study in general: Close to half of spike-specific TCRs reportedly recognize unmutated variant regions. Only a handful of individuals given AZD1222 were seropositive at baseline.

This sample comprised peripheral blood, obtained 28 days after the second AZD1222 dose. The sequence was collected from an adult who received the AZD1222 COVID-19 vaccine.

CDR3 DNA: TGTGCCACCACCGGGGCTATACTAGCGGGTAAAGAGACCCAGTACTTC. This sequence encodes CATTGAILAGKETQYF. V gene TRBV10-3 combines with J gene TRBJ2-5; 9 nucleotides line up with TRBD2. V lost 10 bases and J lost 3; bases outside the gene matches: 15. The CDR3 is made up of 16 amino acids. Per the germline V gene, CDR1 is ENHRY and CDR2 is SYGVKD.